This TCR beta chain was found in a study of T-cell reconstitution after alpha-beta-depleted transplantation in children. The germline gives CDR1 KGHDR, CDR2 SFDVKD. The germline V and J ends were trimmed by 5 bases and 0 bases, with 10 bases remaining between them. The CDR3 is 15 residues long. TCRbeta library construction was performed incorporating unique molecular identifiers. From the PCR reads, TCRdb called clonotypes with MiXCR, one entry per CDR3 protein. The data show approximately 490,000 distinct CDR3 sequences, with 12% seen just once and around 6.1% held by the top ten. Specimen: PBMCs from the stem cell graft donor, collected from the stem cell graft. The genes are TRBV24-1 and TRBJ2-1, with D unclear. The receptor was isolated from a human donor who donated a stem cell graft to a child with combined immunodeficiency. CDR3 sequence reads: CATSGPRSSYNEQFF. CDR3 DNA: TGTGCCACCAGTGGCCCAAGGAGCTCCTACAATGAGCAGTTCTTC.